This TCR beta chain was observed in a study of blood T cells in healthy people across ages. Findings and limits, study-wide: The study could not conclusively compare naive and antigen-experienced cells, given its unsorted PBMCs. Researchers deemed the diversity estimates from one million T cells underestimates.

Isolation of PBMCs gave at least 7 million cells per sample. Of note for this clonotype: Its antigen is as yet unknown.

The germline V gene has CDR1 MNHNS and CDR2 SASEGT. The CDR3 runs to 15 residues. The V segment lost 4 bases and the J segment 5 bases; nucleotides outside the gene matches: 9. Primed by a sample-barcoded 5' primer and a J-beta primer mix, a second PCR proceeded for about 7 to 11 cycles. Through a template-switch adaptor with 12 random nucleotides, each cDNA molecule received a tag. TCRdb itself ran the 5' RACE reads through MiXCR, one entry per CDR3 protein. The top ten hold over 15% of the sample, which has about 800,000 distinct CDR3 sequences, about 47% seen once. This chain links TRBV6-1 with TRBJ2-3; TRBD2 agrees at 7 bases. Material: blood. This TCR came from a man of 80 years or more in good health. Here the CDR3 reads CASSGPFGGGDTQYF. The CDR3 region has the DNA TGTGCCAGCAGTGGTCCGTTTGGCGGGGGAGATACGCAGTATTTT.